The rows below give T cell receptor beta chains drawn from one sample of a study of blood T cell repertoires in COVID-19. Profiled with immunoSEQ multiplex PCR; TCRdb holds only in-frame clones, not every one. Of almost 200,000 clones listed, approximately 87% are singletons. The sequencing input was peripheral blood. These TCRs come from a woman in her 70s with acute or convalescent COVID-19. Each CDR3 is given with its conserved first and last residue. The D gene is left open where the match is weak. Only part of the rows carry a size: once, few, many, or a class if the clone is expanded.

size: .
D: .
J: TRBJ1-1
V: TRBV28
CDR3: CASERNTEAFF
DNA: TGTGCCAGCGAGCGAAACACTGAAGCTTTCTTT

size: once
D: .
J: TRBJ2-3
V: TRBV2
CDR3: CASSKDFNTDTQYF
DNA: TGTGCCAGCAGTAAAGACTTCAACACAGATACGCAGTATTTT

size: .
D: TRBD2
J: TRBJ2-5
V: TRBV28
CDR3: CASTLASGAYQETQYF
DNA: TGTGCCAGCACCCTTGCTAGCGGAGCGTACCAAGAGACCCAGTACTTC

size: .
D: .
J: TRBJ2-7
V: TRBV5-1
CDR3: CASSLGGQLRYF
DNA: TGCGCCAGCAGCTTGGGGGGGCAGCTTCGGTACTTC

size: .
D: TRBD1
J: TRBJ2-7
V: TRBV11-2
CDR3: CASSPLGTGAYEQYF
DNA: TGTGCCAGCAGCCCACTAGGGACAGGGGCCTACGAGCAGTACTTC

size: .
D: .
J: TRBJ2-6
V: TRBV15
CDR3: CATSRRGLSSGANVLTF
DNA: TGTGCCACCAGCCGCAGGGGCCTAAGCTCTGGGGCCAACGTCCTGACTTTC

size: .
D: TRBD2
J: TRBJ2-7
V: TRBV6-5
CDR3: CASRTTSGRAYEQYF
DNA: TGTGCCAGCAGGACTACAAGCGGGAGAGCCTACGAGCAGTACTTC

size: .
D: .
J: TRBJ1-2
V: TRBV18
CDR3: CASSPTGGVSYGYTF
DNA: TGTGCCAGCTCACCGACGGGGGGAGTATCTTATGGCTACACCTTC

size: .
D: .
J: TRBJ1-2
V: TRBV4-1
CDR3: CASSYTENYGYTF
DNA: TGCGCCAGCAGCTATACAGAGAACTATGGCTACACCTTC

size: .
D: .
J: TRBJ2-6
V: TRBV6-5
CDR3: CAINSGANVLTF
DNA: TGTGCCATAAACTCTGGGGCCAACGTCCTGACTTTC

size: .
D: TRBD2
J: TRBJ2-7
V: TRBV29-1
CDR3: CSVEGGISSYEQYF
DNA: TGCAGCGTTGAGGGGGGGATTAGCTCCTACGAGCAGTACTTC

size: .
D: TRBD2
J: TRBJ2-3
V: TRBV28
CDR3: CASSPSGSTDTQYF
DNA: TGTGCCAGCAGTCCTAGCGGGAGCACAGATACGCAGTATTTT

size: .
D: .
J: TRBJ1-1
V: TRBV4-1
CDR3: CASAGQIGEAFF
DNA: TGCGCCAGCGCCGGACAGATCGGAGAAGCTTTCTTT

size: .
D: .
J: TRBJ1-2
V: TRBV5-1
CDR3: CASSLGGPQGANYGYTF
DNA: TGCGCCAGCAGCTTGGGGGGGCCCCAGGGAGCTAACTATGGCTACACCTTC

size: .
D: .
J: TRBJ1-5
V: TRBV4-1
CDR3: CASSQDFNSNQPQHF
DNA: TGCGCCAGCAGCCAAGACTTTAATAGCAATCAGCCCCAGCATTTT

size: once
D: TRBD2
J: TRBJ2-7
V: TRBV19
CDR3: CASKGGAYEQYF
DNA: TGTGCCAGCAAGGGAGGGGCCTACGAGCAGTACTTC

size: .
D: .
J: TRBJ2-2
V: TRBV9
CDR3: CASSTLASNTGELFF
DNA: TGTGCCAGCAGCACTCTAGCGTCGAACACCGGGGAGCTGTTTTTT

size: .
D: .
J: TRBJ1-5
V: TRBV6-5
CDR3: CASNTGILSNQPQHF
DNA: TGTGCCAGCAACACAGGGATCCTGAGCAATCAGCCCCAGCATTTT

size: .
D: .
J: TRBJ1-2
V: TRBV12-3/TRBV12-4
CDR3: CASSLFLVEGYTF
DNA: TGTGCCAGCAGTTTATTCCTTGTAGAGGGCTACACCTTC

size: .
D: TRBD2
J: TRBJ2-1
V: TRBV27
CDR3: CASSPKTSGRYNEQFF
DNA: TGTGCCAGCAGTCCGAAGACTAGCGGGAGATACAATGAGCAGTTCTTC